Below, 29 T cell receptor beta chains from the same sample are listed, as sequenced in a study of blood T cell repertoires in COVID-19. Clones were read by immunoSEQ multiplex PCR, and TCRdb kept only the in-frame ones, dropping some. In the table there are hundreds of thousands of clones, 70% to 90% of which are singletons. Sample: PBMCs or T cells enriched from blood (not recorded which). All receptors come from a young woman with acute COVID-19.

The V and J genes are TRBV3-1 (or the pseudogene TRBV3-2) and TRBJ1-1, with D perhaps TRBD1 (5 bases). The CDR3 covers 15 residues. V lost 1 base to trimming and J lost 1 base, with 10 bases between them. CDR1 is LGHDT, CDR2 YNNKEL, per germline (reference sequence). The CDR3 is CASSQALGQNTEAFF. CDR3 DNA: TGTGCCAGCAGCCAAGCTTTAGGACAGAACACTGAAGCTTTCTTT.

V gene TRBV7-2 combines with J gene TRBJ2-1, with 8 bases lining up with TRBD2. V lost 1 base and J lost 10; bases outside the gene matches: 15. The CDR3 spans 17 residues. Germline CDR1 and CDR2: SGHTA and FQGNSA. The CDR3 sequence is CASSLGGSGTLRTEQFF. The CDR3, as DNA: TGTGCCAGCAGCTTAGGGGGTAGCGGGACCCTGCGAACCGAGCAGTTCTTC.

The V gene is TRBV28, the J gene TRBJ1-4, with TRBD1 as a possible D gene (5 bases). CDR1 and CDR2 (germline): MDHEN, SYDVKM. Trimming took 5 bases from V and 7 from J, leaving 17 bases between them. The CDR3 consists of 15 residues. CDR3: CASSVVRTSVEKLFF. DNA of the CDR3: TGTGCCAGCAGTGTAGTTCGGACATCGGTTGAAAAACTGTTTTTT.

The chain employs TRBV19 and TRBJ2-5, with 7 bases aligning to TRBD1. This CDR3 comprises 13 residues. Germline-derived CDR1 and CDR2 are LNHDA and SQIVND (reference sequence). The junction had 10 bases not matched to a gene; V was cut back by 10 bases and J by 5 bases. CDR3 residues: CATGDRARETQYF. The DNA for the CDR3 is TGTGCCACCGGTGACAGGGCTAGGGAGACCCAGTACTTC.

The chain employs TRBV12-3 or TRBV12-4 and TRBJ2-4; the D gene is possibly TRBD1 (6 bases). V lost 4 bases and J 7 bases, leaving 8 bases between the germline ends. This CDR3 has 12 amino acids. CDR3 residues: CASSWGRNIQYF. The CDR3 region has the DNA TGTGCCAGCAGTTGGGGGCGCAACATTCAGTACTTC.

The count of this clone is one. The chain couples TRBV4-1 to TRBJ2-6; 8 bases match TRBD1. V lost 0 bases and J lost 0; bases outside the gene matches: 10. The CDR3 has 20 amino acids. Germline lookup yields CDR1 MGHRA and CDR2 YSYEKL. The DNA of the CDR3 is TGCGCCAGCAGCCAAGACCCTCGGGACAGGAGCTTCTCTGGGGCCAACGTCCTGACTTTC. Its translation is CASSQDPRDRSFSGANVLTF.

V usage is TRBV27 and J usage is TRBJ2-1; D is uncertain. The V and J ends lost 3 bases and 6 bases respectively, with 15 bases between them. This CDR3 is 15 amino acids long. Germline loops: CDR1 MNHEY, CDR2 SMNVEV (reference sequence). The CDR3 spells CASSFSRGIPNEQFF. In nucleotides, the CDR3 is TGTGCCAGCAGTTTTAGCCGCGGCATTCCCAATGAGCAGTTCTTC.

The chain recombines TRBV6-5 with TRBJ1-1; 10 nucleotides align to TRBD1. CDR1 is MNHEY and CDR2 is SVGAGI in the germline V gene. This CDR3 has 15 amino acids. The junction had 7 bases not matched to a gene; V was cut back by 7 bases and J by 2 bases. CDR3 sequence reads: CASMPGQGSNTEAFF. The DNA for the CDR3 is TGTGCCAGCATGCCGGGACAGGGGTCAAACACTGAAGCTTTCTTT.

This rearrangement joins TRBV28 to TRBJ1-5, with 9 bases that match TRBD1. Germline V gene sequence: CDR1 MDHEN, CDR2 SYDVKM. J lost 1 base, V lost 5 bases, and 9 bases had no gene match. The CDR3 totals 17 residues. Here the CDR3 reads CASSAPLGTGSNQPQHF. The CDR3 DNA is TGTGCCAGCAGTGCCCCCCTCGGGACAGGGAGCAATCAGCCCCAGCATTTT.

Worth noting for this clone: The junction departs from germline at one end; a sequencing error may be responsible. The rearrangement links TRBV18 to TRBJ1-6; 7 nucleotides line up with TRBD1. The germline V gene has CDR1 KGHSH and CDR2 LQKENI. The CDR3 totals 14 residues. The CDR3 nucleotides are TGTGCCAGCTCCATTGGGACAGTTAATCCACCCCTCCACTTT. It is translated as CASSIGTVNPPLHF.

The genes are TRBV10-1 and TRBJ2-7; D gene unclear. CDR3 length equals 12 residues. Germline V gives CDR1 WNHNN, CDR2 SYGVQD (reference sequence). The V end was cut by 3 bases, the J end by 3 bases, with 6 bases between. CDR3 in DNA: TGCGCCAGCAGTGACCTATACTACGAGCAGTACTTC. Translation: CASSDLYYEQYF.

This clone turned up a few times. This chain connects TRBV5-1 to TRBJ1-2; D unresolved. Germline V CDR1 and CDR2: SGHRS, YFSETQ. This CDR3 comprises 12 residues. The V and J ends lost 0 bases and 8 bases respectively, with 8 bases between them. This chain's CDR3 is CASSLDRRGYTF. CDR3 coding DNA: TGCGCCAGCAGCTTGGACAGACGGGGCTACACCTTC. Full variable domain (rest looked up from reference TRBV5-1 and TRBJ1-2): KAGVTQTPRYLIKTRGQQVTLSCSPISGHRSVSWYQQTPGQGLQFLFEYFSETQRNKGNFPGRFSGRQFSNSRSEMNVSTLELGDSALYLCASSLDRRGYTFGSGTRLTVV.

This clone is a singleton in its sample. This chain joins TRBV27 and TRBJ2-1; tentatively, D is TRBD1 (6 bases). From germline, CDR1 is MNHEY and CDR2 SMNVEV (reference sequence). V gave up 2 bases and J gave up 8 bases, with 19 bases separating them. This CDR3 is built from 16 residues. CDR3 bases: TGTGCCAGCAGTTTAGACGGACAGAACTTTAGGGATGAGCAGTTCTTC. Residues: CASSLDGQNFRDEQFF.

The chain uses TRBV5-6 and TRBJ1-5; D unresolved. The CDR3 spans 12 residues. V lost 4 bases and J 6 bases, leaving 8 bases between the germline ends. The germline gives CDR1 SGHDT, CDR2 YYEEEE. CDR3 amino acids: CASSNSVQPQHF. CDR3 in DNA: TGTGCCAGCAGCAACTCGGTTCAGCCCCAGCATTTT.

This chain links TRBV27 with TRBJ2-3, with 8 bases that match TRBD2. The V segment lost 4 bases and the J segment 2 bases; nucleotides outside the gene matches: 8. CDR3 length: 16 residues. The germline gives CDR1 MNHEY, CDR2 SMNVEV (reference sequence). CDR3 nucleotide sequence: TGTGCCAGCAGTTATCAGGGCGGGAGGTTCACAGATACGCAGTATTTT. It is translated as CASSYQGGRFTDTQYF.

J is TRBJ2-7 and V is TRBV19, with 9 bases lining up with TRBD2. Germline V CDR1 and CDR2: LNHDA, SQIVND (reference sequence). This CDR3 has 14 amino acids. Trimming at V came to 6 bases and at J to 3 bases, leaving 6 bases not matched to a gene. CDR3 DNA sequence: TGTGCCAGTAGCGGGACTAGCCAACACTACGAGCAGTACTTC. Translation: CASSGTSQHYEQYF.

This CDR3 is CASSAGNRATNEKLFF. CDR3 nucleotides: TGTGCCAGCAGCGCAGGCAACCGTGCAACTAATGAAAAACTGTTTTTT. J is TRBJ1-4 and V is TRBV9; no clear D. Germline V lookup: CDR1 SGDLS, CDR2 YYNGEE. This CDR3 has 16 residues. The germline V and J ends were trimmed by 3 bases and 0 bases, with 12 bases remaining between them.

The rearrangement links TRBV28 to TRBJ1-2, with no clear D. Trimming stripped 5 bases from V and 2 bases from J, with 18 bases between. This CDR3 is built from 16 residues. Germline values: CDR1 MDHEN, CDR2 SYDVKM. The CDR3 nucleotides are TGTGCCAGCAGTCTAAGATGGGGAGGTGCGAACTATGGCTACACCTTC. Residues: CASSLRWGGANYGYTF.

This chain connects TRBV10-2 to TRBJ2-7; 11 bases map to TRBD1. The CDR3 has 13 amino acids. Germline values: CDR1 WSHSY, CDR2 SAAADI. V was pared by 6 bases and J by 5 bases, with 3 bases of the junction left unmatched. The CDR3 region is CASRPDRGHEQYF. DNA for the CDR3: TGCGCCAGCAGGCCGGACAGGGGGCACGAGCAGTACTTC.

As for this clone: One end of the junction is discordant with germline, which a read error may explain. The chain uses TRBV19 and TRBJ2-1; TRBD2 matches at 10 bases. Germline V lookup: CDR1 LNHDA, CDR2 SQIVND (reference sequence). The CDR3 is made up of 15 amino acids. The CDR3 spells CASRIAGGFYNEQFF. The CDR3 DNA follows: TGTGCCAGTAGAATAGCGGGGGGCTTTTACAATGAGCAGTTCTTC.

This clone has only a few counts. This rearrangement joins TRBV2 to TRBJ2-7; 7 bases map to TRBD2. V shed 8 bases, J shed 2 bases, and the junction held 3 bases outside the gene matches. This CDR3 is built from 12 residues. Looked up from germline, CDR1 is SNHLY and CDR2 is FYNNEI. The CDR3 DNA is TGTGCCAGCGGGAGGGGAACCTACGAGCAGTACTTC. It encodes CASGRGTYEQYF. The full variable domain, with the rest looked up from reference TRBV2 and TRBJ2-7, is EPEVTQTPSHQVTQMGQEVILRCVPISNHLYFYWYRQILGQKVEFLVSFYNNEISEKSEIFDDQFSVERPDGSNFTLKIRSTKLEDSAMYFCASGRGTYEQYFGPGTRLTVT.

The chain joins TRBV14 to TRBJ2-2; 9 nucleotides match TRBD1. The CDR3 length is 14 residues. Germline assignment: CDR1 SGHDN and CDR2 FVKESK. The junction had 0 bases not matched to a gene; V was cut back by 6 bases and J by 1 base. The CDR3: CASRGQGNTGELFF. The CDR3 coding sequence is TGTGCCAGCAGGGGACAGGGGAACACCGGGGAGCTGTTTTTT.

The genes are TRBV30 and TRBJ2-3; tentatively, D is TRBD1 (6 bases). Trimming removed 4 bases from V and 0 bases from J, with 8 bases in between. Germline CDR1 reads GTSNPN; CDR2 reads SVGIG (reference sequence). The CDR3 is 13 residues long. This CDR3 is CAWTGVSTDTQYF. DNA for the CDR3: TGTGCCTGGACAGGGGTAAGCACAGATACGCAGTATTTT. The complete variable domain, with remaining parts taken from reference TRBV30 and TRBJ2-3, reads SQTIHQWPATLVQPVGSPLSLECTVEGTSNPNLYWYRQAAGRGLQLLFYSVGIGQISSEVPQNLSASRPQDRQFILSSKKLLLSDSGFYLCAWTGVSTDTQYFGPGTRLTVL.

The chain carries TRBV28 and TRBJ2-5; D is ambiguous. V gave up 3 bases and J gave up 2 bases, with 13 bases separating them. Germline-derived CDR1 and CDR2 are MDHEN and SYDVKM. The CDR3 has 15 residues. The CDR3 is CASSFYVGDQETQYF. The DNA for the CDR3 is TGTGCCAGCAGTTTTTATGTCGGAGATCAAGAGACCCAGTACTTC.

V and J are TRBV30 and TRBJ2-1, with D possibly TRBD2 on 5 matching bases. The V and J ends lost 2 bases and 1 base respectively, with 9 bases between them. In germline, CDR1 is GTSNPN, CDR2 SVGIG (reference sequence). The CDR3 totals 14 residues. CDR3 protein: CAWSILASYNEQFF. DNA for the CDR3: TGTGCCTGGAGTATCTTAGCGTCCTACAATGAGCAGTTCTTC. The full variable domain, completed using reference TRBV30 and TRBJ2-1, is SQTIHQWPATLVQPVGSPLSLECTVEGTSNPNLYWYRQAAGRGLQLLFYSVGIGQISSEVPQNLSASRPQDRQFILSSKKLLLSDSGFYLCAWSILASYNEQFFGPGTRLTVL.

This chain joins TRBV28 and TRBJ1-5; D call uncertain. V lost 3 bases to trimming and J lost 9 bases, with 15 bases between them. The CDR3 covers 14 residues. Germline V CDR1 and CDR2: MDHEN, SYDVKM. CDR3 DNA: TGTGCCAGCAGTTTTAACAGCCCATATCGGCCCCAGCATTTT. Translation: CASSFNSPYRPQHF.

J is TRBJ1-1 and V is TRBV7-2; D is perhaps TRBD1 (6 bases). Germline V gene sequence: CDR1 SGHTA, CDR2 FQGNSA. This CDR3 region has 16 residues. The V and J ends lost 4 bases and 5 bases respectively, with 20 bases between them. Written as DNA, the CDR3 is TGTGCCAGCAGCTATACTAAAGGTGGGGGCGGTACTGAAGCTTTCTTT. It yields the protein CASSYTKGGGGTEAFF.

This chain connects TRBV9 to TRBJ2-7; a possible D gene is TRBD2 (5 bases). V lost 3 bases and J 5 bases, leaving 9 bases between the germline ends. Germline V CDR1 and CDR2: SGDLS, YYNGEE. This CDR3 is 12 amino acids long. CDR3 protein: CASSAPGNEQYF. CDR3 nucleotide sequence: TGTGCCAGCAGCGCCCCCGGGAACGAGCAGTACTTC.

CDR3 sequence (DNA): TGTGCCAGCAGCCAAATTTTGAGTGCCGGAGGCTATGGCTACACCTTC. Its translation is CASSQILSAGGYGYTF. The gene calls are TRBV14 and TRBJ1-2, with D unresolved. V was cut by 2 bases and J by 4 bases, with 17 bases left in between. The germline V gene encodes CDR1 SGHDN and CDR2 FVKESK. CDR3 size: 16 residues.